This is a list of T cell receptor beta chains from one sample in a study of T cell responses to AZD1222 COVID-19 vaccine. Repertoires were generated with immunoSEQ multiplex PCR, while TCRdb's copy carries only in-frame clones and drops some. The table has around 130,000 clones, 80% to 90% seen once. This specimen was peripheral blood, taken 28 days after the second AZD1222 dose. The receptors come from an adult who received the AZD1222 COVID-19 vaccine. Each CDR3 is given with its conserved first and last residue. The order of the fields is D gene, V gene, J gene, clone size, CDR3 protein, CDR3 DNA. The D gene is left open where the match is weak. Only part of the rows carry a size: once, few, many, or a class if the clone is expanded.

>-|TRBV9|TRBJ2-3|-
CASSVVGVGADTQYF
TGTGCCAGCAGCGTAGTGGGGGTCGGGGCAGATACGCAGTATTTT
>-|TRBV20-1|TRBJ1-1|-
CSATDSYEAFF
TGCAGTGCTACCGACAGCTATGAAGCTTTCTTT
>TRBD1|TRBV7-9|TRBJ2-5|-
CASSQGQGPGETQYF
TGTGCCAGCAGCCAGGGACAGGGCCCTGGGGAGACCCAGTACTTC
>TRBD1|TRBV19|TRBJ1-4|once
CASHLTGGLTNEKLFF
TGTGCCAGCCACCTGACAGGGGGCTTAACTAATGAAAAACTGTTTTTT
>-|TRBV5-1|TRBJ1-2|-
CASSPNLGTGNYGYTF
TGCGCCAGCAGCCCCAACCTCGGGACGGGGAACTATGGCTACACCTTC
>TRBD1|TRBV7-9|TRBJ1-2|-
CASSFETGNYGYTF
TGTGCCAGCAGCTTTGAGACAGGGAACTATGGCTACACCTTC
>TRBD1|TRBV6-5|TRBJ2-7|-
CASSSGQGGEQYF
TGTGCCAGCAGTTCCGGACAGGGGGGCGAGCAGTACTTC
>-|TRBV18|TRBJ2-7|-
CASSSPRSSYEQYF
TGTGCCAGCTCATCTCCTCGGTCTTCCTACGAGCAGTACTTC
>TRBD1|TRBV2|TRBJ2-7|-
CASSEGFGTGAHYEQYF
TGTGCCAGCAGTGAAGGGTTTGGGACAGGGGCGCATTACGAGCAGTACTTC
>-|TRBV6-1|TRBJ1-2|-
CASSDLREGYTF
TGTGCCAGCAGTGACCTCAGGGAAGGCTACACCTTC
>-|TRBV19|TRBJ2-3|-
CASTPTDSRTDTQYF
TGTGCCAGTACCCCGACGGACAGCCGCACAGATACGCAGTATTTT
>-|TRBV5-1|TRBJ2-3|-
CASSLEPQVGTDTQYF
TGCGCCAGCAGCTTGGAACCACAGGTGGGCACAGATACGCAGTATTTT
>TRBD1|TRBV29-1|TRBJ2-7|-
CSVSPGQGYSYEQYF
TGCAGCGTTTCCCCGGGACAGGGGTACTCCTACGAGCAGTACTTC
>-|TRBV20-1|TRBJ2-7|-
CSATQNYEQYF
TGCAGTGCTACACAGAACTACGAGCAGTACTTC
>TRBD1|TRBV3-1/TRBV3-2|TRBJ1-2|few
CASSQEGTGGRYGYTF
TGTGCCAGCAGCCAGGAAGGGACAGGTGGGCGTTATGGCTACACCTTC
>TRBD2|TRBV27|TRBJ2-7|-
CASSKIAGAHEQYF
TGTGCCAGCAGTAAAATAGCGGGAGCTCACGAGCAGTACTTC
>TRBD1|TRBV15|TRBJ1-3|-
CATSKGDSRSGNTIYF
TGTGCCACCAGCAAGGGGGACAGCCGCTCTGGAAACACCATATATTTT
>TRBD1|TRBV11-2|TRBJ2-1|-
CASSQSPGQGRNEQFF
TGTGCCAGCAGCCAATCGCCGGGACAGGGAAGAAATGAGCAGTTCTTC
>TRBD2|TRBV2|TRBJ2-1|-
CASSSGTSSYNEQFF
TGTGCCAGCAGTTCCGGGACTAGCAGCTACAATGAGCAGTTCTTC
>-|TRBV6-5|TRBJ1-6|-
CASTTANSPLHF
TGTGCCAGCACGACGGCGAATTCACCCCTCCACTTT
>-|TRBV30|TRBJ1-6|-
CAWRGQLNSPLHF
TGTGCCTGGAGAGGCCAGCTAAATTCACCCCTCCACTTT
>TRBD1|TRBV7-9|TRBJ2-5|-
CASSLGTGRRETQYF
TGTGCCAGCAGCCTCGGGACAGGACGTCGGGAGACCCAGTACTTC
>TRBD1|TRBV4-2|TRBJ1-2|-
CASSQDGAGGNYGYTF
TGTGCCAGCAGCCAAGATGGGGCAGGGGGCAACTATGGCTACACCTTC
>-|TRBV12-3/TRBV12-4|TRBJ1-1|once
CASSSGTATEAFF
TGTGCCAGCAGCTCCGGAACAGCCACTGAAGCTTTCTTT
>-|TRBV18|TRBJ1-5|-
CASSPTGGQPQHF
TGTGCCAGCTCACCGACAGGCGGGCAGCCCCAGCATTTT
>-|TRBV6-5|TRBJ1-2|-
CASTYPLGGYTF
TGTGCCAGCACCTACCCTTTGGGGGGCTACACCTTC
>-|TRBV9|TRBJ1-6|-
CASSALSGVSPLHF
TGTGCCAGCAGCGCTCTCAGCGGGGTTTCACCCCTCCACTTT
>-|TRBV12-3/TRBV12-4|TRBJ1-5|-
CASSLQGYQPQHF
TGTGCCAGCAGTTTACAGGGATATCAGCCCCAGCATTTT
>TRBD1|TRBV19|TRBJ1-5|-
CASRKTGGNQPQHF
TGTGCCAGTAGAAAAACAGGGGGCAATCAGCCCCAGCATTTT
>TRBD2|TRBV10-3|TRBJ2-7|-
CAIGGRTSGSYEQYF
TGTGCCATCGGTGGCAGGACTAGCGGCTCCTACGAGCAGTACTTC
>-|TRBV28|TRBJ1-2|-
CASSQEGVIHGYTF
TGTGCCAGCAGCCAGGAAGGTGTGATCCATGGCTACACCTTC
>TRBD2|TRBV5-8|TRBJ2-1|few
CASSLLPGTSAYNEQFF
TGTGCCAGCAGCCTTCTCCCTGGGACTAGCGCTTACAATGAGCAGTTCTTC
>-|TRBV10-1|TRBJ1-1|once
CASREGTNTEAFF
TGCGCCAGCAGGGAGGGAACGAACACTGAAGCTTTCTTT
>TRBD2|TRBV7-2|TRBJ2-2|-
CASSLQGGGNTGELFF
TGTGCCAGCAGCCTCCAGGGCGGGGGGAACACCGGGGAGCTGTTTTTT
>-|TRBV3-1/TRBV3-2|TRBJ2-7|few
CASSQGYEQYF
TGTGCCAGCAGCCAAGGGTACGAGCAGTACTTC
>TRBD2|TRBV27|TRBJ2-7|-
CASSSLAGYYEQYF
TGTGCCAGCAGTTCACTAGCGGGGTATTACGAGCAGTACTTC
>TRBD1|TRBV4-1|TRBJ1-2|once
CASSLEGQTYGYTF
TGCGCCAGCAGCCTGGAGGGACAGACCTATGGCTACACCTTC
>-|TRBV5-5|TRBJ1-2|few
CASSFPGPYGYTF
TGTGCCAGCAGCTTCCCGGGACCTTATGGCTACACCTTC
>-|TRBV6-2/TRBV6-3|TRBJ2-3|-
CASSYLERGTDTQYF
TGTGCCAGCAGTTACTTAGAGCGGGGCACAGATACGCAGTATTTT
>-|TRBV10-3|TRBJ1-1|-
CAISDPGTPGVNTEAFF
TGTGCCATCAGTGACCCCGGGACCCCGGGGGTGAACACTGAAGCTTTCTTT
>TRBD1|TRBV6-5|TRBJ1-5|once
CASSYGRQGGNQPQHF
TGTGCCAGCAGTTACGGGCGACAGGGGGGCAATCAGCCCCAGCATTTT
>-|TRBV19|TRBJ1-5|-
CASSKFSDQHF
TGTGCCAGTAGTAAGTTCTCAGACCAGCATTTT
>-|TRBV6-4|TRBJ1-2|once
CASSEGPGGGYTF
TGTGCCAGCAGTGAAGGACCTGGGGGTGGCTACACCTTC
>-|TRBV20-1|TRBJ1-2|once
CSVLEGYTF
TGCAGTGTATTAGAGGGCTACACCTTC
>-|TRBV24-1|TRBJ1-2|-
CAAKQGMGGYTF
TGTGCCGCCAAACAGGGAATGGGCGGCTACACCTTC
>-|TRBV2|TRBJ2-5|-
CASNGATLPRETQYF
TGTGCCAGCAATGGGGCGACCCTACCCCGGGAGACCCAGTACTTC
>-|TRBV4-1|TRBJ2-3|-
CASSQVNLLSADTQYF
TGCGCCAGCAGCCAAGTTAATCTACTCTCCGCAGATACGCAGTATTTT
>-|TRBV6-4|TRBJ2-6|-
CASKASSGANVLTF
TGTGCCAGCAAAGCCTCCTCTGGGGCCAACGTCCTGACTTTC
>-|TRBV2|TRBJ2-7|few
CASMGTRGRNEQYF
TGTGCCAGCATGGGGACTCGCGGTCGGAACGAGCAGTACTTC
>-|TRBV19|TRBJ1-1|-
CASSWGRGINTEAFF
TGTGCCAGTAGTTGGGGCAGAGGAATCAACACTGAAGCTTTCTTT
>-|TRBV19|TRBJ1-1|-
CASSIFPRGYTEAFF
TGTGCCAGTAGTATTTTCCCCAGGGGTTACACTGAAGCTTTCTTT
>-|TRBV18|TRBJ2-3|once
CASSQDSTDTQYF
TGTGCCAGCTCACAAGACTCCACAGATACGCAGTATTTT
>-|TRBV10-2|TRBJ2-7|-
CASGYEQYF
TGCGCCAGCGGCTACGAGCAGTACTTC
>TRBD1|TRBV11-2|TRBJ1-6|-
CASSLDRVQGQGNSPLHF
TGTGCCAGCAGCTTAGATCGAGTGCAGGGACAGGGTAATTCACCCCTCCACTTT
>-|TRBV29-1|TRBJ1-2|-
CSVNSLNYGYTF
TGCAGCGTTAACAGCCTGAACTATGGCTACACCTTC